Following are 13 T cell receptor beta chains from one sample sequenced in a study of beta chain features in type 1 diabetes. Reverse transcription of all isolated RNA meant that expressed TCRB transcripts were sequenced. Generated by immunoSEQ multiplex PCR, the TCRdb table keeps only in-frame clones and is missing some. This sample has about 220,000 clones, with roughly 10% found just once. The source material was central memory CD4+ T cells from blood. Receptors were obtained from a man younger than 30 in good health.

This clone was observed a handful of times. CDR3 loop: CASSETSSTDTQYF. The CDR3 DNA sequence: TGTGCCAGCTCAGAAACATCTAGCACAGATACGCAGTATTTT. V usage is TRBV18 and J usage is TRBJ2-3, with unresolved D. Germline V gene lookup returns CDR1 KGHSH and CDR2 LQKENI. V was trimmed by 5 bases and J by 0 bases, leaving 9 bases between them. The length of the CDR3 is 14 residues.

This clone occurred many times. J is TRBJ2-5 and V is TRBV10-2, with 11 bases matching TRBD2. Trimming took 5 bases from V and 3 from J; bases not matched to a gene: 2. The CDR3 is 14 residues long. From germline, CDR1 is WSHSY and CDR2 SAAADI. The CDR3 sequence: CASSPTSGKETQYF. Written as DNA, the CDR3 is TGCGCCAGCAGTCCGACTAGCGGGAAAGAGACCCAGTACTTC.

The V gene is TRBV30, the J gene TRBJ1-5, with D perhaps matching TRBD1 (5 bases). The V gene lost 5 bases and the J gene lost 11 bases, with 22 bases spanning the gap. The CDR3 runs 14 residues. Looked up from germline, CDR1 is GTSNPN and CDR2 is SVGIG (reference sequence). CDR3 coding DNA: TGTGCCTGGGATGGTGGGGCCCCCCAAGAGGCCCAGCATTTT. Residues: CAWDGGAPQEAQHF.

This clone was recorded a few times. This chain joins TRBV4-3 and TRBJ2-2; D is possibly TRBD1 (5 bases). The germline V gene encodes CDR1 LGHNA and CDR2 YSLEER. Trimming pared 0 bases from V and 1 base from J, leaving 12 bases between. This CDR3 is built from 17 residues. In nucleotides, the CDR3 is TGCGCCAGCAGCCAAGATACAGGTTGGTTGAACACCGGGGAGCTGTTTTTT. Residues: CASSQDTGWLNTGELFF.

As to this clone: An end of the junction does not agree with germline; a read error may underlie this. The chain is built from TRBV19 and TRBJ1-5; D may be TRBD1 (6 bases). This CDR3 is built from 13 residues. From germline, CDR1 is LNHDA and CDR2 SQIVND (reference sequence). CDR3 region: CASSLDRNQPQHF. CDR3 in DNA: TGTGCCAGTAGTCTAGACAGGAATCAGCCCCAGCATTTT.

The V gene is TRBV2, the J gene TRBJ1-1; no firm D call. Germline CDR1 and CDR2: SNHLY and FYNNEI. Trimming removed 6 bases at V and 0 bases at J, with 8 bases between. The CDR3 contains 13 residues. CDR3 coding DNA: TGTGCCAGCAGAGGAGATATGAACACTGAAGCTTTCTTT. Amino acids: CASRGDMNTEAFF.

In this sample, this clone turned up a few times. The chain uses TRBV7-2 and TRBJ2-3; D might be TRBD2 (6 bases). Germline values: CDR1 SGHTA, CDR2 FQGNSA. V was clipped by 1 base and J by 5 bases, with 13 bases between them. CDR3 length equals 15 residues. The CDR3 here is CASSLETGEGDTQYF. The DNA for the CDR3 is TGTGCCAGCAGCTTAGAGACGGGAGAGGGAGATACGCAGTATTTT.

This clone was counted a few times. This chain links TRBV30 with TRBJ2-3; D ambiguous. CDR1 GTSNPN and CDR2 SVGIG come from the germline V gene (reference sequence). V was trimmed by 3 bases and J by 4 bases, leaving 5 bases between them. The CDR3 runs 11 residues. The CDR3 sequence is CAWRSADTQYF. The CDR3, as DNA: TGTGCCTGGAGGAGTGCAGATACGCAGTATTTT.

This clone was recorded a few times. The rearrangement links TRBV18 to TRBJ2-5; D not certain. Trimming left V 2 bases short and J 2 bases short, with 9 bases between. Germline V CDR1 and CDR2: KGHSH, LQKENI. The CDR3 covers 14 residues. The CDR3 loop is CASSPSGSQETQYF. The DNA of the CDR3 is TGTGCCAGCTCACCATCTGGCAGTCAAGAGACCCAGTACTTC.

This clone was detected a few times. Other nucleotide sequences from this sample produce the same CDR3. This rearrangement joins TRBV2 to TRBJ1-5; 7 nucleotides align to TRBD1. This CDR3 region has 13 residues. V lost 6 bases and J lost 4; bases outside the gene matches: 3. The germline V gene has CDR1 SNHLY and CDR2 FYNNEI. DNA of the CDR3: TGTGCCAGCAGGGGGGACAGTAATCAGCCCCAGCATTTT. The encoded protein is CASRGDSNQPQHF.

In its sample, this clone was seen a few times. This chain links TRBV18 with TRBJ1-1; D not certain. The CDR3 length is 14 residues. The V and J ends lost 2 bases and 4 bases respectively, with 11 bases between them. Germline V lookup: CDR1 KGHSH, CDR2 LQKENI. The CDR3 protein is CASSPRDAGTEAFF. CDR3 bases: TGTGCCAGCTCACCAAGGGATGCCGGCACTGAAGCTTTCTTT. Filled out from reference TRBV18 and TRBJ1-1, the complete variable domain reads NAGVMQNPRHLVRRRGQEARLRCSPMKGHSHVYWYRQLPEEGLKFMVYLQKENIIDESGMPKERFSAEFPKEGPSILRIQQVVRGDSAAYFCASSPRDAGTEAFFGQGTRLTVV.

This clone was seen a handful of times. J is TRBJ1-3 and V is TRBV27, with D possibly matching TRBD1 (5 bases). The CDR3 covers 17 residues. Trimming stripped 5 bases from V and 5 bases from J, with 22 bases between. Germline V CDR1 and CDR2: MNHEY, SMNVEV (reference sequence). CDR3 sequence (DNA): TGTGCCAGCAGTCCCTCCCTGGTGCAGGGACGAAGAAACACCATATATTTT. Translating gives CASSPSLVQGRRNTIYF.

This clone showed up just a few times. The chain combines TRBV10-2 with TRBJ2-5; a weak D match, TRBD2 (6 bases). The V end was cut by 10 bases, the J end by 5 bases, with 14 bases between. Per germline, CDR1 WSHSY and CDR2 SAAADI. There are 12 residues in the CDR3. CDR3 region: CATATSWETQYF. The DNA of the CDR3 is TGCGCCACCGCGACTAGTTGGGAGACCCAGTACTTC.